This T cell receptor (beta chain) was retrieved from a study of technical replicates of blood from several donors. TCRdb keeps only in-frame clones here, not all; method: immunoSEQ multiplex PCR. This sample carries around 60,000 clones, 80% to 95% of them seen once, and the ten largest clones take about 4.4%. V lost 1 base to trimming and J lost 4 bases; unmatched junction nucleotides: 2. The CDR3 totals 15 residues. Germline V gene lookup returns CDR1 SGHTA and CDR2 FQGNSA. The gene calls are TRBV7-2 and TRBJ1-2; 11 positions match TRBD1. This sequence originates from a human donor in good health. Some clones in this sample may be carry-over from other donors' samples. Sequences were obtained from PBMCs. The CDR3 loop reads CASSLGGTGGYGYTF. The CDR3 bases are TGTGCCAGCAGCTTAGGAGGGACAGGGGGCTATGGCTACACCTTC.